Listed here are 15 T cell receptor beta chains from one sample, sequenced in a study of blood T cells in healthy people across ages. It was with a sample-barcoded 5' primer and a J-beta primer mix that a second PCR of roughly 6 to 12 cycles was run. TCRdb itself ran the 5' RACE reads through MiXCR, one entry per CDR3 protein. The sample includes about 1.4 million distinct CDR3 sequences, around 59% of them seen just once. Sequenced: blood. These receptors all come from a man between 18 and 35 years old in good health.

J is TRBJ2-1 and V is TRBV25-1; a possible D gene is TRBD2 (7 bases). Trimming removed 11 bases from V and 8 bases from J, with 16 bases in between. This CDR3 is built from 12 residues. Germline-derived CDR1 and CDR2 are MGHDK and SYGVNS. The CDR3 sequence: CAVGGGGYEQFF. Written as DNA, the CDR3 is TGTGCCGTGGGGGGAGGGGGTTATGAGCAGTTCTTC.

This clonotype was seen only a few times. The rearrangement links TRBV14 to TRBJ2-7; 7 bases align to TRBD1. The length of the CDR3 is 14 residues. The germline V gene encodes CDR1 SGHDN and CDR2 FVKESK. The trim removed 1 base at V and 6 bases at J, leaving 6 bases unmatched. Here the CDR3 reads CASSQGDRSREQYF. CDR3 in DNA: TGTGCCAGCAGCCAAGGGGACAGATCGCGCGAGCAGTACTTC.

V and J are TRBV6-1 and TRBJ2-1; D is ambiguous. The CDR3 runs to 14 residues. Germline V gene sequence: CDR1 MNHNS, CDR2 SASEGT. Deletions cut 7 bases from V and 2 bases from J, with 12 bases between. CDR3 residues: CASKRPDAYNEQFF. The CDR3 DNA reads TGTGCCAGCAAACGGCCCGACGCCTACAATGAGCAGTTCTTC.

V and J are TRBV4-1 and TRBJ1-5; D call uncertain. The V gene's germline CDR1 is MGHRA and CDR2 YSYEKL. The CDR3 runs to 15 residues. V shed 1 base and J shed 1 base, with 8 bases lying between them. This chain's CDR3 is CASSQVTGSNQPQHF. Written as DNA, the CDR3 is TGCGCCAGCAGCCAAGTAACTGGGAGCAATCAGCCCCAGCATTTT.

The genes are TRBV2 and TRBJ2-2, with a possible D match to TRBD1 (5 bases). With 7 bases removed from V and 5 bases from J, the gap between germline ends came to 8 bases. Per the germline V gene, CDR1 is SNHLY and CDR2 is FYNNEI. The CDR3 length is 12 residues. For the CDR3, the DNA is TGTGCCAGCAAGGGGCAAACCGGGGAGCTGTTTTTT. Protein product: CASKGQTGELFF.

The CDR3, as DNA: TGTGCCACCAGCAGAGGTGGACAACTAGGCTACACCTTC. Translating it yields CATSRGGQLGYTF. The chain joins TRBV15 to TRBJ1-2, with D possibly being TRBD1 (5 bases). The germline V gene has CDR1 LNHNV and CDR2 YYDKDF (reference sequence). V was trimmed by 1 base and J by 8 bases, leaving 11 bases between them. This CDR3 has 13 amino acids. The full variable domain, rest sourced from reference TRBV15 and TRBJ1-2, is DAMVIQNPRYQVTQFGKPVTLSCSQTLNHNVMYWYQQKSSQAPKLLFHYYDKDFNNEADTPDNFQSRRPNTSFCFLDIRSPGLGDTAMYLCATSRGGQLGYTFGSGTRLTVV.

The V call is TRBV6-2 or TRBV6-3, the J call TRBJ2-4, with a weak D call TRBD2 (5 bases). The CDR3 covers 16 residues. CDR1 is MNHEY and CDR2 is SVGEGT in the germline V gene. V lost 2 bases to trimming and J lost 2 bases, with 13 bases between them. This CDR3 reads CASSYRTRRPKNIQYF. In DNA form, the CDR3 reads TGTGCCAGCAGTTACAGGACCAGGAGGCCCAAAAACATTCAGTACTTC.

CDR3 sequence reads: CASRDGTRDLNEQFF. DNA for the CDR3: TGTGCCAGCAGGGACGGGACACGGGATCTCAATGAGCAGTTCTTC. The chain employs TRBV7-2 and TRBJ2-1; the D gene is possibly TRBD1 (6 bases). Between the trimmed V and J ends, which lost 6 bases and 6 bases, there was a span of 18 bases. Germline-derived CDR1 and CDR2 are SGHTA and FQGNSA. The CDR3 contains 15 residues. Based on the CDR3 plus reference TRBV7-2 and TRBJ2-1, the full variable domain is GAGVSQSPSNKVTEKGKDVELRCDPISGHTALYWYRQSLGQGLEFLIYFQGNSAPDKSGLPSDRFSAERTGGSVSTLTIQRTQQEDSAVYLCASRDGTRDLNEQFFGPGTRLTVL.

The chain combines TRBV5-1 with TRBJ2-3, with 9 nucleotides matching TRBD1. CDR3 length: 15 amino acids. CDR1 and CDR2 from the germline V gene are SGHRS and YFSETQ. With 5 bases clipped from V and 4 bases from J, the junction kept 8 bases outside the gene matches. CDR3 region: CASRTTGGSPDTQYF. As DNA, the CDR3 is TGCGCCAGCAGGACTACAGGGGGCAGCCCAGATACGCAGTATTTT.

This chain joins TRBV13 and TRBJ2-3, with a possible D match to TRBD2 (6 bases). The CDR3 is 15 amino acids. V was trimmed by 3 bases and J by 2 bases, leaving 12 bases between them. The germline CDR1 and CDR2 sequences are PRHDT and FYEKMQ (reference sequence). CDR3 amino acids: CASSLGRGITDTQYF. CDR3 in DNA: TGTGCCAGCAGCTTGGGGCGGGGAATCACAGATACGCAGTATTTT.

This chain joins TRBV18 and TRBJ2-3, with D possibly TRBD2 on 5 matching bases. Germline V lookup: CDR1 KGHSH, CDR2 LQKENI. The germline V and J ends were trimmed by 3 bases and 4 bases, with 11 bases remaining between them. CDR3 length equals 14 residues. CDR3: CASSPTEGPDTQYF. The DNA of the CDR3 is TGTGCCAGCTCACCTACCGAGGGCCCAGATACGCAGTATTTT.

The rearrangement joins TRBV7-2 to TRBJ2-3; D is unresolved. Per germline, CDR1 SGHTA and CDR2 FQGNSA. The CDR3 is made up of 12 amino acids. The ends were cut back, 4 bases at V and 5 bases at J, with 7 bases in the middle. CDR3 sequence: CASSSRRDTQYF. CDR3 nucleotides: TGTGCCAGCAGCTCCAGGAGAGATACGCAGTATTTT. Together with reference TRBV7-2 and TRBJ2-3, the CDR3 gives the full variable domain: GAGVSQSPSNKVTEKGKDVELRCDPISGHTALYWYRQSLGQGLEFLIYFQGNSAPDKSGLPSDRFSAERTGGSVSTLTIQRTQQEDSAVYLCASSSRRDTQYFGPGTRLTVL.

This clonotype was seen more than once but under ten times. This sequence joins TRBV12-3 or TRBV12-4 and TRBJ1-2; D is undetermined. CDR3 length: 15 residues. V shed 5 bases and J shed 0 bases, with 13 bases lying between them. The CDR3 nucleotides are TGTGCCAGCAGTAACCCGCCCCAGGCTAACTATGGCTACACCTTC. As protein: CASSNPPQANYGYTF.

The V and J genes are TRBV28 and TRBJ2-5; a possible D gene is TRBD1 (5 bases). Between the trimmed V and J ends, which lost 6 bases and 1 base, there was a span of 12 bases. In germline, CDR1 is MDHEN, CDR2 SYDVKM. The CDR3 consists of 14 residues. The CDR3: CASRGLRGQETQYF. The CDR3 coding sequence is TGTGCCAGCAGGGGGCTAAGGGGCCAAGAGACCCAGTACTTC.

V is TRBV7-9 and J is TRBJ1-6, with 7 bases lining up with TRBD1. The CDR3 contains 15 residues. From germline, CDR1 is SEHNR and CDR2 FQNEAQ (reference sequence). Trimming took 7 bases from V and 5 from J; bases not matched to a gene: 8. CDR3 nucleotides: TGTGCCAGCAAGGGGGGGACAGCCAATAATTCACCCCTCCACTTT. This encodes CASKGGTANNSPLHF.